This T cell receptor beta chain was retrieved from a study of blood T cell repertoires in COVID-19. The CDR3 spans 13 residues. Germline CDR1 and CDR2: LNHDA and SQIVND (reference sequence). The V end was cut by 3 bases, the J end by 2 bases, with 7 bases between. Clones were sequenced by immunoSEQ multiplex PCR, and TCRdb holds only the in-frame ones, with some missing. This repertoire shows 20,000 to 25,000 clones, around 90% found once; its top ten account for approximately 23%. The TCR was taken from a man in his 70s in a cohort sampled during active COVID-19. This chain uses TRBV19 with TRBJ2-5; unclear D gene. Sequencing was carried out using peripheral blood. The CDR3 DNA reads as TGTGCCAGTAGTATGGTAGTTCAAGAGACCCAGTACTTC. It yields the protein CASSMVVQETQYF.